Shown below are 17 T cell receptor beta chains from a single sample sequenced in a study of blood T cell repertoires in COVID-19. Sequenced by immunoSEQ multiplex PCR; TCRdb stores in-frame clones only, minus some. In the table there are 150,000 to 200,000 clones, around 91% of which are singletons. Sequencing was performed on peripheral blood. The receptors originated from a man aged 45-60 years with acute or convalescent COVID-19.

V usage is TRBV27 and J usage is TRBJ2-2, with D unclear. Trimming pared 0 bases from V and 2 bases from J, leaving 10 bases between. CDR3 length: 16 residues. Germline loops: CDR1 MNHEY, CDR2 SMNVEV (reference sequence). The chain's CDR3 is CASSLSFGSNTGELFF. The CDR3 DNA reads as TGTGCCAGCAGTTTATCGTTCGGGTCTAACACCGGGGAGCTGTTTTTT.

V gene TRBV7-9 combines with J gene TRBJ1-2, with D possibly TRBD1 on 5 matching bases. V lost 7 bases to trimming and J lost 8 bases, with 17 bases between them. The CDR3 has 13 residues. Germline V gives CDR1 SEHNR, CDR2 FQNEAQ (reference sequence). The CDR3 loop is CASTSRGEGGYTF. CDR3 DNA sequence: TGTGCCAGCACCTCTCGGGGGGAGGGGGGCTACACCTTC. Full variable domain (remainder filled in from reference TRBV7-9 and TRBJ1-2): DTGVSQNPRHKITKRGQNVTFRCDPISEHNRLYWYRQTLGQGPEFLTYFQNEAQLEKSRLLSDRFSAERPKGSFSTLEIQRTEQGDSAMYLCASTSRGEGGYTFGSGTRLTVV.

J is TRBJ2-1 and V is TRBV7-2; 11 bases align to TRBD1. Germline assignment: CDR1 SGHTA and CDR2 FQGNSA. Germline trimming cut 4 bases from V and 13 bases from J; bases unmatched to any gene: 12. The CDR3 extends over 15 amino acids. This chain's CDR3 is CASSSLGQGEGKQFF. CDR3 coding DNA: TGTGCCAGCAGCTCCTTGGGACAGGGGGAGGGGAAACAGTTCTTC. Variable domain in full (rest from reference TRBV7-2 and TRBJ2-1): GAGVSQSPSNKVTEKGKDVELRCDPISGHTALYWYRQSLGQGLEFLIYFQGNSAPDKSGLPSDRFSAERTGGSVSTLTIQRTQQEDSAVYLCASSSLGQGEGKQFFGPGTRLTVL.

This clone was observed once. CDR3 amino acids: CASSFETDYGYTF. The CDR3 nucleotides are TGCGCCAGCAGCTTTGAGACAGACTATGGCTACACCTTC. The chain carries TRBV5-1 and TRBJ1-2; maybe TRBD1 (5 bases). The V gene's germline CDR1 is SGHRS and CDR2 YFSETQ. The germline V and J ends were trimmed by 2 bases and 3 bases, with 8 bases remaining between them. CDR3 length: 13 amino acids. The full variable domain, with the rest looked up from reference TRBV5-1 and TRBJ1-2, is KAGVTQTPRYLIKTRGQQVTLSCSPISGHRSVSWYQQTPGQGLQFLFEYFSETQRNKGNFPGRFSGRQFSNSRSEMNVSTLELGDSALYLCASSFETDYGYTFGSGTRLTVV.

The chain joins TRBV27 to TRBJ2-5; 9 nucleotides line up with TRBD1. The CDR3 spans 14 residues. The ends lost 5 bases at V and 5 bases at J; junction bases unmatched: 6. CDR1 MNHEY and CDR2 SMNVEV come from the germline V gene (reference sequence). The CDR3 reads CASSPTTGGETQYF. CDR3 nucleotides: TGTGCCAGCAGTCCGACGACAGGGGGGGAGACCCAGTACTTC.

The genes are TRBV7-9 and TRBJ2-5, with 11 positions matching TRBD2. The J segment lost 3 bases and the V segment lost 6 bases, leaving 3 bases of the junction unmatched. From germline, CDR1 is SEHNR and CDR2 FQNEAQ (reference sequence). The CDR3 length is 14 residues. Written as DNA, the CDR3 is TGTGCCAGCAGGTATAGCGGGAGGGAAGAGACCCAGTACTTC. It is translated as CASRYSGREETQYF.

The J gene is TRBJ1-2, the V gene TRBV7-3, with a tentative D call TRBD1 (6 bases). CDR1 and CDR2 from the germline V gene are SGHTA and FQGTGA. Trimming took off 2 bases at V and 3 bases at J, with 13 bases between the two ends. The CDR3 has 15 amino acids. The CDR3 is CASSLDPGGHYGYTF. CDR3 coding DNA: TGTGCCAGCAGCTTAGATCCCGGGGGGCACTATGGCTACACCTTC.

V and J are TRBV18 and TRBJ1-4; a possible D gene is TRBD1 (5 bases). Germline CDR1 KGHSH, CDR2 LQKENI. Trimming stripped 8 bases from V and 6 bases from J, with 13 bases between. CDR3 length: 13 residues. The CDR3, as DNA: TGTGCCAGCACTGGACAAAGCGATGAAAAACTGTTTTTT. Translation: CASTGQSDEKLFF.

The CDR3 sequence is CASTEAVNQPQHF. In DNA, the CDR3 is TGTGCCAGCACGGAGGCAGTTAATCAGCCCCAGCATTTT. V is TRBV12-3 or TRBV12-4 and J is TRBJ1-5; D is unresolved. The CDR3 contains 13 residues. V gave up 7 bases and J gave up 4 bases, with 11 bases separating them.

The rearrangement uses TRBV18 and TRBJ1-5, with 8 bases identical to TRBD1. This CDR3 comprises 16 residues. Germline-derived CDR1 and CDR2 are KGHSH and LQKENI. The trim removed 2 bases at V and 1 base at J, leaving 4 bases unmatched. The CDR3 nucleotides read TGTGCCAGCTCACCATCGACAGGGGCGAGCAATCAGCCCCAGCATTTT. This encodes CASSPSTGASNQPQHF.

This chain connects TRBV15 to TRBJ2-4; D possibly corresponds to TRBD2 (5 bases). Germline V gene lookup returns CDR1 LNHNV and CDR2 YYDKDF (reference sequence). CDR3 length: 17 amino acids. The V and J ends lost 0 bases and 1 base respectively, with 13 bases between them. This CDR3 reads CATSRDPGGRAKNIQYF. CDR3 DNA: TGTGCCACCAGCAGAGATCCGGGCGGGCGGGCCAAAAACATTCAGTACTTC.

This chain links TRBV7-2 with TRBJ2-2; possibly TRBD1 for D (6 bases). V lost 3 bases, J lost 4 bases, and 12 bases lay in between. Germline V gives CDR1 SGHTA, CDR2 FQGNSA. The CDR3 consists of 15 residues. As DNA, the CDR3 is TGTGCCAGCAGCTTCATAGAAGGGGGCACCGGGGAGCTGTTTTTT. It yields the protein CASSFIEGGTGELFF.

J is TRBJ1-2 and V is TRBV6-2 or TRBV6-3; a weak D match, TRBD1 (6 bases). The CDR3 has 14 residues. From germline, CDR1 is MNHEY and CDR2 SVGEGT. Trimming pared 5 bases from V and 4 bases from J, leaving 14 bases between. This CDR3 reads CASSPGHHAYGYTF. CDR3 DNA: TGTGCCAGCAGTCCGGGACACCATGCCTATGGCTACACCTTC.

This clone was observed a handful of times. The chain employs TRBV5-1 and TRBJ2-1, with 11 bases identical to TRBD2. CDR3 length: 13 amino acids. V shed 2 bases and J 10 bases; nucleotides not matched to a gene: 2. Looked up from germline, CDR1 is SGHRS and CDR2 is YFSETQ. The CDR3 is CASSLRLAGEQFF. CDR3 DNA sequence: TGCGCCAGCAGCTTACGACTAGCGGGAGAGCAGTTCTTC.

The V and J genes are TRBV19 and TRBJ1-5, with D perhaps TRBD1 (6 bases). Germline V CDR1 and CDR2: LNHDA, SQIVND (reference sequence). CDR3 length: 15 amino acids. Trimming took off 7 bases at V and 4 bases at J, with 17 bases between the two ends. In DNA, the CDR3 is TGTGCCAGTACCCCGTCAGGACAGATAAATCAGCCCCAGCATTTT. Protein: CASTPSGQINQPQHF.

The V gene is TRBV6-5, the J gene TRBJ2-7; D is perhaps TRBD1 (5 bases). V lost 6 bases and J 0 bases, leaving 12 bases between the germline ends. Germline CDR1 and CDR2: MNHEY and SVGAGI. There are 14 residues in the CDR3. The chain's CDR3 is CASSLQVASYEQYF. The CDR3 nucleotides are TGTGCCAGCAGCCTACAGGTAGCCTCCTACGAGCAGTACTTC.

The rearrangement uses TRBV5-3 and TRBJ1-1, with D hard to call. TRBV5-3 belongs to the ORF category, with a function that is uncertain. This CDR3 has 13 amino acids. V lost 0 bases and J lost 1, with 4 bases in between. The CDR3 DNA reads TGTGCCAGAAGCTTGGACAGGAACACTGAAGCTTTCTTT. Translating it yields CARSLDRNTEAFF.